The 19 T cell receptor beta chains in this list originate from one sample, sequenced in a study of shared clonotypes between healthy human individuals. CD45RO-negative, CCR7-selected cells formed the naive CD8 fraction, which excluded terminally differentiated effector memory CD45RA+ cells. Using immunoSEQ multiplex PCR, the repertoire was profiled, and TCRdb retains in-frame clones only, with some absent. The table shows roughly 2 million clones, with about 95% occurring only once. The specimen was naive CD8+ T cells sorted from blood. The receptors here all came from a man aged 18 to 35 in good health.

The J gene is TRBJ1-1, the V gene TRBV4-1, with D hard to call. The V gene lost 5 bases and the J gene lost 5 bases, with 9 bases spanning the gap. This CDR3 comprises 12 residues. Germline assignment: CDR1 MGHRA and CDR2 YSYEKL. The DNA of the CDR3 is TGCGCCAGCAGCAGCGGGGAGACTGAAGCTTTCTTT. This translates into CASSSGETEAFF.

The chain links TRBV6-5 to TRBJ2-7, with D tentatively TRBD2 (5 bases). The CDR3 consists of 15 residues. Between the trimmed V and J ends, which lost 3 bases and 6 bases, there was a span of 18 bases. Germline V lookup: CDR1 MNHEY, CDR2 SVGAGI. CDR3 amino acids: CASSYREGLNTEQYF. The DNA of the CDR3 is TGTGCCAGCAGTTATAGGGAAGGACTTAACACCGAGCAGTACTTC.

The chain has TRBV5-6 and TRBJ2-7, with a tentative D call TRBD1 (6 bases). The CDR3 totals 12 residues. In germline, CDR1 is SGHDT, CDR2 YYEEEE. Deletions cut 2 bases from V and 5 bases from J, with 8 bases between. The CDR3: CASSLQGDEQYF. CDR3 coding DNA: TGTGCCAGCAGCTTACAGGGCGACGAGCAGTACTTC.

The V call is TRBV7-8, the J call TRBJ2-7; maybe TRBD2 (6 bases). V was trimmed by 3 bases and J by 3 bases, leaving 12 bases between them. This CDR3 is 14 amino acids long. Germline V gene lookup returns CDR1 SGHVS and CDR2 FQNEAQ. CDR3 nucleotides: TGTGCCAGCAGCTTCGGGACTGTTAACTACGAGCAGTACTTC. Translated, it gives CASSFGTVNYEQYF.

About this clone itself: The sample carries other DNA sequences with the same CDR3. The chain links TRBV6-5 to TRBJ2-7; TRBD1 matches 7 bases. J lost 3 bases, V lost 2 bases, and 4 bases had no gene match. The CDR3 sequence is 14 residues long. Germline V lookup: CDR1 MNHEY, CDR2 SVGAGI. CDR3 loop: CASSYGTVGYEQYF. CDR3 bases: TGTGCCAGCAGTTACGGGACAGTTGGCTACGAGCAGTACTTC.

The gene calls are TRBV2 and TRBJ1-4; D perhaps matches TRBD1 (5 bases). V lost 3 bases and J lost 8, with 10 bases in between. The CDR3 is made up of 13 amino acids. Germline V gene lookup returns CDR1 SNHLY and CDR2 FYNNEI. Written as DNA, the CDR3 is TGTGCCAGCAGTGACAGGGTCGACGAAAAACTGTTTTTT. Its protein product is CASSDRVDEKLFF.

V gene TRBV28 combines with J gene TRBJ2-2; D unclear. The germline gives CDR1 MDHEN, CDR2 SYDVKM. The CDR3 is 13 amino acids. The ends were cut back, 3 bases at V and 7 bases at J, with 9 bases in the middle. Written as DNA, the CDR3 is TGTGCCAGCAGTTTTCCCCCGGTCGGGGAGCTGTTTTTT. Its protein product is CASSFPPVGELFF.

The genes are TRBV12-5 and TRBJ2-3; D is unclear. The length of the CDR3 is 13 residues. CDR1 and CDR2 (germline): LGHNT, FRNRAP. Trimming took off 2 bases at V and 4 bases at J, with 7 bases between the two ends. This chain's CDR3 is CASGLPRSDTQYF. CDR3 sequence (DNA): TGTGCTAGTGGTTTGCCTAGATCAGATACGCAGTATTTT.

V and J are TRBV7-2 and TRBJ2-1; a possible D gene is TRBD1 (5 bases). V lost 5 bases to trimming and J lost 8 bases, with 16 bases between them. The CDR3 loop spans 14 amino acids. Germline lookup yields CDR1 SGHTA and CDR2 FQGNSA. CDR3 region: CASSIRARGDEQFF. In nucleotides, the CDR3 is TGTGCCAGCAGCATCCGTGCTAGGGGCGATGAGCAGTTCTTC. Full variable domain (outside the CDR3, taken from reference TRBV7-2 and TRBJ2-1): GAGVSQSPSNKVTEKGKDVELRCDPISGHTALYWYRQSLGQGLEFLIYFQGNSAPDKSGLPSDRFSAERTGGSVSTLTIQRTQQEDSAVYLCASSIRARGDEQFFGPGTRLTVL.

The V and J genes are TRBV5-1 and TRBJ2-3; maybe TRBD1 (6 bases). Germline V gives CDR1 SGHRS, CDR2 YFSETQ. Trimming took off 1 base at V and 6 bases at J, with 15 bases between the two ends. This CDR3 contains 15 residues. The CDR3 is CASSLWQGPPDTQYF. DNA of the CDR3: TGCGCCAGCAGCTTGTGGCAGGGGCCTCCGGATACGCAGTATTTT.

The gene calls are TRBV6-5 and TRBJ2-7, with unresolved D. Per the germline V gene, CDR1 is MNHEY and CDR2 is SVGAGI. The length of the CDR3 is 12 residues. V was cut by 4 bases and J by 3 bases, with 7 bases left in between. The CDR3 here is CASSLDDYEQYF. In DNA, the CDR3 is TGTGCCAGCAGTTTAGACGACTACGAGCAGTACTTC.

This clone was found once. V and J are TRBV2 and TRBJ2-3; 7 bases align to TRBD2. The CDR3 loop spans 14 amino acids. From germline, CDR1 is SNHLY and CDR2 FYNNEI. With 8 bases clipped from V and 5 bases from J, the junction kept 10 bases outside the gene matches. CDR3 amino acids: CASVTYTGGDTQYF. The DNA of the CDR3 is TGTGCCAGCGTAACCTATACGGGGGGAGATACGCAGTATTTT.

V and J are TRBV6-5 and TRBJ1-1, with D possibly matching TRBD1 (5 bases). The ends were cut back, 6 bases at V and 7 bases at J, with 18 bases in the middle. The germline gives CDR1 MNHEY, CDR2 SVGAGI. The CDR3 consists of 14 residues. CDR3 sequence reads: CASSLREGLVEAFF. DNA for the CDR3: TGTGCCAGCAGCCTACGCGAGGGGTTGGTTGAAGCTTTCTTT.

This chain joins TRBV19 and TRBJ1-5; possibly TRBD1 for D (5 bases). Germline CDR1 and CDR2: LNHDA and SQIVND (reference sequence). The CDR3 consists of 13 residues. Trimming shortened V by 6 bases and J by 4 bases, and 10 bases separated the two germline ends. The CDR3 loop reads CASSSGWNQPQHF. CDR3 DNA sequence: TGTGCCAGTAGCTCAGGGTGGAATCAGCCCCAGCATTTT.

V is TRBV28 and J is TRBJ2-1, with 11 bases aligning to TRBD2. Unmatched junction bases numbered 4, after V lost 1 base and J lost 8 bases. This CDR3 is 15 amino acids long. The germline V gene has CDR1 MDHEN and CDR2 SYDVKM. The CDR3 DNA is TGTGCCAGCAGTTTATTGGCTAGCGGGGGGTATGAGCAGTTCTTC. This gives the protein CASSLLASGGYEQFF.

This chain uses TRBV6-1 with TRBJ2-7; 9 bases line up with TRBD1. Germline CDR1 MNHNS, CDR2 SASEGT. CDR3 size: 14 residues. V was pared by 8 bases and J by 5 bases, with 10 bases of the junction left unmatched. The CDR3 DNA reads TGTGCCAGCCACTTAACAGGGGGCAGCGACGAGCAGTACTTC. Its translation is CASHLTGGSDEQYF.

Turning to this clone: Distinct nucleotide sequences in the sample also encode this CDR3. This chain joins TRBV4-1 and TRBJ2-5; D gene uncertain. Germline CDR1 and CDR2: MGHRA and YSYEKL. V lost 0 bases to trimming and J lost 4 bases, with 3 bases between them. The CDR3 is 12 amino acids. The CDR3 nucleotides are TGCGCCAGCAGCCAAGATCTAGAGACCCAGTACTTC. Its protein is CASSQDLETQYF.

V and J are TRBV28 and TRBJ1-5, with D unresolved. Per germline, CDR1 MDHEN and CDR2 SYDVKM. V lost 6 bases and J lost 5, with 8 bases in between. The CDR3 is made up of 12 amino acids. In DNA, the CDR3 is TGTGCCAGCAGCCGGGAGTATCAGCCCCAGCATTTT. This translates into CASSREYQPQHF.

The chain is built from TRBV28 and TRBJ2-5; D remains unclear. Germline CDR1 is MDHEN and CDR2 is SYDVKM. Trimming took off 2 bases at V and 5 bases at J, with 12 bases between the two ends. The CDR3 extends over 14 amino acids. This chain's CDR3 is CASSLGLLTETQYF. The DNA of the CDR3 is TGTGCCAGCAGTTTAGGGCTCCTTACGGAGACCCAGTACTTC.